Listed below are T cell receptor beta chains from one sample, sequenced in a study of T cell responses to AZD1222 COVID-19 vaccine. The method was immunoSEQ multiplex PCR; TCRdb's version includes in-frame clones alone and lacks a portion of them. The data contain roughly 120,000 clones, 80% to 90% of them singletons. Material: peripheral blood, obtained on day 0 of MenACWY control vaccination. The receptors were gathered from an adult in good health. Each CDR3 is given with its conserved first and last residue. The D gene is left open where the match is weak. Size tells how often a clone was seen (once, few, many) or the class of an expanded clone, and some rows leave it out.

cdr3_aa,cdr3_nt,d_call,v_call,clone_size,j_call
CASSFMAGAGLGYTF,TGTGCCAGCAGTTTCATGGCAGGTGCGGGACTTGGCTACACCTTC,.,TRBV28,.,TRBJ1-2
CASRQGVLSGNTIYF,TGTGCCAGCAGACAGGGGGTTCTCTCTGGAAACACCATATATTTT,TRBD1,TRBV7-2,.,TRBJ1-3
CASSLESPNSPLHF,TGTGCCAGCAGCTTAGAGTCCCCCAATTCACCCCTCCACTTT,.,TRBV7-9,.,TRBJ1-6
CASTLGGAEGYNSPLHF,TGTGCCAGCACCCTGGGCGGGGCGGAGGGCTATAATTCACCCCTCCACTTT,.,TRBV27,.,TRBJ1-6
CASSFLSAGGQDTQYF,TGTGCCAGCAGCTTTTTGTCAGCGGGGGGGCAGGATACGCAGTATTTT,TRBD2,TRBV5-4,.,TRBJ2-3
CASSEPQFNTEAFF,TGCGCCAGCAGTGAGCCGCAGTTTAACACTGAAGCTTTCTTT,.,TRBV10-2,.,TRBJ1-1
CASSLRTVQETQYF,TGTGCCAGCAGCTTGAGAACAGTTCAAGAGACCCAGTACTTC,.,TRBV5-4,.,TRBJ2-5
CASSPSSRDHGYTF,TGTGCCAGCAGCCCCTCTAGCAGGGATCATGGCTACACCTTC,.,TRBV4-2,.,TRBJ1-2
CASSELAGATYEQYF,TGTGCCAGCAGTGAGCTAGCGGGGGCCACCTACGAGCAGTACTTC,TRBD2,TRBV6-1,.,TRBJ2-7
CASSRLDRVPYEQYF,TGTGCCAGCAGCCGGCTGGACAGGGTCCCCTACGAGCAGTACTTC,TRBD1,TRBV14,.,TRBJ2-7
CASRGDREGYGYTF,TGTGCCAGCAGGGGGGACAGGGAGGGCTATGGCTACACCTTC,TRBD1,TRBV28,.,TRBJ1-2
CATSRGLAGVEKTQYF,TGTGCCACCAGCAGGGGACTAGCGGGGGTTGAGAAGACCCAGTACTTC,TRBD2,TRBV15,.,TRBJ2-5
CASSLDPGGGSYYGYTF,TGTGCCAGCAGCTTAGACCCGGGGGGCGGATCTTACTATGGCTACACCTTC,.,TRBV7-2,.,TRBJ1-2
CASSYSTGGSTEAFF,TGTGCCAGCAGTTACTCGACAGGGGGATCAACTGAAGCTTTCTTT,TRBD1,TRBV6-5,.,TRBJ1-1
CASRSLGLPSGYEQYF,TGTGCCAGCAGGTCATTGGGGCTACCGTCGGGGTACGAGCAGTACTTC,.,TRBV27,.,TRBJ2-7
CASTDFRDRGLGETQYF,TGTGCCAGCACCGACTTCCGGGACAGGGGGCTGGGAGAGACCCAGTACTTC,TRBD1,TRBV5-6,.,TRBJ2-5
CASSQGSGPYEQYF,TGTGCCAGCAGCCAAGGGAGCGGACCCTACGAGCAGTACTTC,.,TRBV3-1/TRBV3-2,once,TRBJ2-7
CASSLMTGTHNEQFF,TGTGCCAGCAGCTTAATGACCGGGACACACAATGAGCAGTTCTTC,.,TRBV7-2,.,TRBJ2-1
CATSRTGGQNTEAFF,TGTGCCACCAGTAGGACAGGGGGCCAGAACACTGAAGCTTTCTTT,TRBD1,TRBV24-1,.,TRBJ1-1
CASSLNVLSNQPQHF,TGTGCCAGCAGCTTGAACGTCCTAAGCAATCAGCCCCAGCATTTT,.,TRBV7-8,.,TRBJ1-5
CASSQEAGGRGESYEQYF,TGCGCCAGCAGCCAAGAAGCAGGGGGCAGGGGGGAATCCTACGAGCAGTACTTC,TRBD1,TRBV4-1,.,TRBJ2-7
CASSLDWGGYNEQFF,TGCGCCAGCAGCTTGGACTGGGGGGGCTACAATGAGCAGTTCTTC,TRBD2,TRBV5-1,.,TRBJ2-1
CASSKGDRDYKENIQYF,TGTGCCAGCAGCAAGGGGGACCGGGACTACAAAGAAAACATTCAGTACTTC,.,TRBV21-1,once,TRBJ2-4
CASSPQVRGDGYTF,TGTGCCAGCTCACCACAGGTTCGAGGAGATGGCTACACCTTC,.,TRBV18,.,TRBJ1-2
CASSGADTQYF,TGCGCCAGCAGTGGGGCAGATACGCAGTATTTT,.,TRBV5-1,.,TRBJ2-3
CASRGWESSSEQYF,TGTGCCAGCAGGGGATGGGAATCCTCCTCCGAGCAGTACTTC,.,TRBV6-5,.,TRBJ2-7
CATSTRRSFTGELFF,TGTGCCACCAGCACGCGGCGCAGCTTCACCGGGGAGCTGTTTTTT,.,TRBV15,once,TRBJ2-2
CASTPDIEETQYF,TGTGCCAGCACCCCGGACATAGAAGAGACCCAGTACTTC,.,TRBV2,.,TRBJ2-5
CASSRLGVKFQETQYF,TGTGCCAGCAGTCGGCTAGGGGTTAAATTCCAAGAGACCCAGTACTTC,.,TRBV27,.,TRBJ2-5
CASSPGLNTGELFF,TGTGCCAGCAGCCCAGGGCTGAACACCGGGGAGCTGTTTTTT,.,TRBV6-2/TRBV6-3,few,TRBJ2-2
CASSSGTYVNTEAFF,TGTGCCAGCAGCTCTGGGACCTACGTCAACACTGAAGCTTTCTTT,.,TRBV5-8,.,TRBJ1-1
CASGLLGGGDNEQFF,TGTGCTAGTGGTTTGCTCGGGGGAGGGGACAATGAGCAGTTCTTC,TRBD2,TRBV12-5,.,TRBJ2-1
CASSPPTGRVTEAFF,TGTGCCAGCTCACCTCCGACAGGGCGAGTCACTGAAGCTTTCTTT,TRBD1,TRBV18,few,TRBJ1-1
CASSQSVDTQYF,TGTGCCAGCAGCCAATCGGTAGATACGCAGTATTTT,.,TRBV7-8,.,TRBJ2-3
CASSPDRGSEKLFF,TGTGCCAGCAGCCCGGACAGGGGGTCTGAAAAACTGTTTTTT,TRBD1,TRBV5-4,.,TRBJ1-4
CASSRDHSGANVLTF,TGCGCCAGCAGCCGGGACCACTCTGGGGCCAACGTCCTGACTTTC,.,TRBV5-1,.,TRBJ2-6
CASSESGTGLADTQYF,TGCGCCAGCAGTGAGTCGGGGACAGGGCTCGCAGATACGCAGTATTTT,TRBD1,TRBV10-1,few,TRBJ2-3
CASSWTSNTGELFF,TGCGCCAGCAGCTGGACTAGTAACACCGGGGAGCTGTTTTTT,TRBD2,TRBV5-1,.,TRBJ2-2
CASSGPVGMHGYTF,TGTGCCAGCAGTGGGCCGGTGGGGATGCATGGCTACACCTTC,.,TRBV25-1,.,TRBJ1-2
CAWSTGQGISPLHF,TGTGCCTGGAGTACCGGACAGGGGATTTCACCCCTCCACTTT,TRBD1,TRBV30,.,TRBJ1-6
CASSSGGAGNTIYF,TGTGCCAGCAGTTCGGGGGGGGCTGGAAACACCATATATTTT,.,TRBV6-5,once,TRBJ1-3
CASRDRLAGSYNEQFF,TGCGCCAGCAGGGACCGACTAGCGGGGTCTTACAATGAGCAGTTCTTC,TRBD2,TRBV5-1,.,TRBJ2-1
CASSPGGGNQPQHF,TGTGCCAGCTCACCGGGGGGCGGCAATCAGCCCCAGCATTTT,.,TRBV18,.,TRBJ1-5
CASSQEGAGSSHDNEQFF,TGCGCCAGCAGCCAAGAAGGAGCGGGGTCCTCCCACGACAATGAGCAGTTCTTC,TRBD2,TRBV4-3,.,TRBJ2-1
CASSLDRRGPKNIQYF,TGTGCCAGCAGCTTAGATCGGCGGGGGCCCAAAAACATTCAGTACTTC,.,TRBV7-2,.,TRBJ2-4
CASSQDRTVATNEKLFF,TGCGCCAGCAGCCAAGATCGGACAGTTGCAACTAATGAAAAACTGTTTTTT,.,TRBV4-3,.,TRBJ1-4
CASKGVRGSKENYGYTF,TGTGCCAGCAAGGGGGTCAGGGGATCAAAGGAGAACTATGGCTACACCTTC,.,TRBV28,.,TRBJ1-2
CASRWGSNTGELFF,TGTGCCAGTAGATGGGGCAGCAACACCGGGGAGCTGTTTTTT,.,TRBV19,.,TRBJ2-2
CASSHGAGGGGKNGYTF,TGCGCCAGCAGCCACGGGGCCGGAGGAGGGGGGAAGAATGGCTACACCTTC,.,TRBV4-1,.,TRBJ1-2
CASSLAGQGADEQYF,TGCGCCAGCAGCTTGGCCGGACAGGGGGCCGACGAGCAGTACTTC,TRBD1,TRBV5-1,.,TRBJ2-7
CASSSGQGHNPLHF,TGTGCCAGCAGCTCGGGACAGGGCCATAATCCCCTCCACTTT,TRBD1,TRBV7-6,.,TRBJ1-6
CASSQVQGAAYEQYF,TGCGCCAGCAGCCAAGTCCAGGGGGCGGCGTACGAGCAGTACTTC,TRBD1,TRBV4-3,few,TRBJ2-7
CASSYSGQGASGYTF,TGTGCCAGCAGTTACTCGGGACAGGGGGCGAGCGGCTACACCTTC,TRBD1,TRBV6-6,.,TRBJ1-2
CASSQDGGRSYEQYF,TGTGCCAGCAGCCAAGATGGAGGGAGATCCTACGAGCAGTACTTC,.,TRBV3-1/TRBV3-2,.,TRBJ2-7
CASSLSGGFIGYTF,TGTGCCAGCAGCTTATCCGGGGGGTTTATAGGCTACACCTTC,.,TRBV7-9,.,TRBJ1-2